One and the same sample provided the 7 T cell receptor beta chains below, sequenced in a study of blood T cells in healthy people across ages. Combining a sample-barcoded 5' primer with a J-beta primer mix, a second PCR ran for about 6 to 11 cycles. TCRdb passed the 5' RACE reads through MiXCR, listing each CDR3 protein once. This sample has 1.5 million or so distinct CDR3 sequences, with 42% found just once. The sample was blood. The receptors derive from a woman aged 18-30 years in good health.

This chain joins TRBV7-2 and TRBJ2-1; TRBD2 agrees at 10 bases. The CDR3 runs to 15 residues. In germline, CDR1 is SGHTA, CDR2 FQGNSA. Trimming removed 6 bases from V and 6 bases from J; junction bases left unmatched: 8. The CDR3 bases are TGTGCCAGCAGTTCGCTAGCGGGGGTACCCAATGAGCAGTTCTTC. Its protein product is CASSSLAGVPNEQFF. Looking up the rest from reference TRBV7-2 and TRBJ2-1 gives the full variable domain: GAGVSQSPSNKVTEKGKDVELRCDPISGHTALYWYRQSLGQGLEFLIYFQGNSAPDKSGLPSDRFSAERTGGSVSTLTIQRTQQEDSAVYLCASSSLAGVPNEQFFGPGTRLTVL.

As regards this clonotype: The junction departs from germline at one end; a sequencing error may be responsible. The chain employs TRBV28 and TRBJ2-3; the D gene is possibly TRBD1 (6 bases). CDR3 size: 15 residues. CDR1 is MDHEN and CDR2 is SYDVKM in the germline V gene. CDR3 DNA sequence: TGTGTCAGCAGTTTCAGGCAGGGGCAGCCAGATACGCAGTATTTT. Amino acid sequence: CVSSFRQGQPDTQYF.

This clonotype has just one count. The chain combines TRBV5-1 with TRBJ2-4, with 12 nucleotides matching TRBD2. The CDR3 spans 19 residues. The germline V gene has CDR1 SGHRS and CDR2 YFSETQ. V shed 4 bases, J shed 13 bases, and the junction held 24 bases outside the gene matches. The CDR3 protein is CASSPLAGKTSGRYNEQYF. CDR3 DNA: TGCGCCAGCAGCCCCCTGGCGGGGAAAACTAGCGGGAGGTACAATGAGCAGTACTTC.

This clonotype showed up many times. The gene calls are TRBV3-1 and TRBJ1-5; D gene unclear. Trimming stripped 0 bases from V and 4 bases from J, with 4 bases between. From germline, CDR1 is LGHDT and CDR2 YNNKEL (reference sequence). The CDR3 covers 13 residues. CDR3 region: CASSQDGNQPQHF. CDR3 nucleotides: TGTGCCAGCAGCCAAGACGGGAATCAGCCCCAGCATTTT.

The genes are TRBV2 and TRBJ2-3; D is perhaps TRBD1 (5 bases). Germline CDR1 reads SNHLY; CDR2 reads FYNNEI. The CDR3 sequence is 15 residues long. Trimming stripped 7 bases from V and 2 bases from J, with 16 bases between. This CDR3 reads CASTQTQEPTDTQYF. CDR3 coding DNA: TGTGCCAGCACCCAGACACAGGAGCCCACAGATACGCAGTATTTT.

The gene calls are TRBV10-3 and TRBJ2-2; D unclear. In germline, CDR1 is ENHRY, CDR2 SYGVKD. V lost 0 bases and J lost 6, with 11 bases in between. This CDR3 is 15 amino acids long. The CDR3 coding sequence is TGTGCCATCAGTGAGTCGTCTTGGGCCCCCGGGGAGCTGTTTTTT. This translates into CAISESSWAPGELFF.

This clonotype turned up a few times. The V gene is TRBV7-3, the J gene TRBJ2-1; 11 bases are shared with TRBD2. The V gene's germline CDR1 is SGHTA and CDR2 FQGTGA. This CDR3 comprises 15 residues. Trimming at V came to 7 bases and at J to 4 bases, leaving 6 bases not matched to a gene. As DNA, the CDR3 is TGTGCCAGCAAACGTAGCGGGGGGGATTACAATGAGCAGTTCTTC. Protein product: CASKRSGGDYNEQFF.